The 26 T cell receptor beta chains listed next were all sequenced from one sample in a study of cytomegalovirus exposure and HLA in healthy donors. This PCR relied on a set of 60 Vbeta primers and 13 Jbeta primers. The protocol was immunoSEQ multiplex PCR, while the TCRdb copy is restricted to in-frame clones and leaves out a portion. This sample's table has 100,000 to 150,000 clones. Sequencing was carried out using PBMCs. The receptors originated from a man aged 18 to 30 in good health and CMV-seronegative.

This rearrangement joins TRBV6-5 to TRBJ1-6; no firm D call. This CDR3 is 15 amino acids long. Germline CDR1 MNHEY, CDR2 SVGAGI. Trimming stripped 3 bases from V and 13 bases from J, with 19 bases between. The CDR3 region has the DNA TGTGCCAGCAGTTATGGTAGCGCAGGCGCCGTCCCCCTCCACTTT. Residues: CASSYGSAGAVPLHF.

The gene calls are TRBV7-9 and TRBJ2-1, with D hard to call. Per germline, CDR1 SEHNR and CDR2 FQNEAQ (reference sequence). The CDR3 consists of 14 residues. The V end lost 3 bases, the J end lost 5 bases, and 11 bases lay between the germline ends. The CDR3 protein is CASSLRPGDNEQFF. CDR3 DNA sequence: TGTGCCAGCAGCTTGCGACCGGGTGACAATGAGCAGTTCTTC.

Worth noting for this clone: Relative to the germline gene, one junction end is altered; a read error may explain this. The V and J genes are TRBV4-1 and TRBJ2-5, with a possible D match to TRBD2 (7 bases). Germline loops: CDR1 MGHRA, CDR2 YSYEKL. This CDR3 region has 15 residues. The CDR3 region has the DNA TGCGCCAGCAGTCAAGGCGGGGGCCAGCAAGAGACCCAGTACTTC. This translates into CASSQGGGQQETQYF.

The genes are TRBV18 and TRBJ2-7; 8 bases match TRBD1. Germline CDR1 KGHSH, CDR2 LQKENI. The CDR3 loop spans 16 amino acids. With V trimmed by 3 bases and J by 1 base, 8 bases remained unmatched. In DNA form, the CDR3 reads TGTGCCAGCTCACCTCAACAGGGGGTGTCATCCTACGAGCAGTACTTC. This translates into CASSPQQGVSSYEQYF.

V gene TRBV28 combines with J gene TRBJ1-5; no reliable D call. This CDR3 comprises 13 residues. In germline, CDR1 is MDHEN, CDR2 SYDVKM. V was cut by 6 bases and J by 0 bases, with 6 bases left in between. The DNA of the CDR3 is TGTGCCAGCAGGCAGAATAGCAATCAGCCCCAGCATTTT. Translation gives CASRQNSNQPQHF.

V gene TRBV28 combines with J gene TRBJ1-5; perhaps TRBD1 as D (5 bases). The CDR3 consists of 15 residues. Germline values: CDR1 MDHEN, CDR2 SYDVKM. V was pared by 6 bases and J by 1 base, with 13 bases between. Here the CDR3 reads CASRPGLGSNQPQHF. In nucleotides, the CDR3 is TGTGCCAGCAGACCAGGGCTTGGGAGCAATCAGCCCCAGCATTTT.

The chain links TRBV7-2 to TRBJ2-2; TRBD1 agrees at 7 bases. The CDR3 loop spans 15 amino acids. CDR1 SGHTA and CDR2 FQGNSA come from the germline V gene. V lost 5 bases, J lost 1 base, and 4 bases stayed unmatched. The CDR3 DNA sequence: TGTGCCAGCAGCACACGGACAGGGAACACCGGGGAGCTGTTTTTT. It yields the protein CASSTRTGNTGELFF. Based on the CDR3 plus reference TRBV7-2 and TRBJ2-2, the full variable domain is GAGVSQSPSNKVTEKGKDVELRCDPISGHTALYWYRQSLGQGLEFLIYFQGNSAPDKSGLPSDRFSAERTGGSVSTLTIQRTQQEDSAVYLCASSTRTGNTGELFFGEGSRLTVL.

The rearrangement joins TRBV6-1 to TRBJ1-5; 11 nucleotides match TRBD1. The CDR3 is 17 residues long. The germline gives CDR1 MNHNS, CDR2 SASEGT. J lost 1 base, V lost 3 bases, and 5 bases had no gene match. The CDR3 bases are TGTGCCAGCAGTGACTGGACAGGGGGCCTGAGCAATCAGCCCCAGCATTTT. Protein product: CASSDWTGGLSNQPQHF.

V and J are TRBV18 and TRBJ2-5; maybe TRBD2 (7 bases). Looked up from germline, CDR1 is KGHSH and CDR2 is LQKENI. V lost 6 bases and J 5 bases, leaving 22 bases between the germline ends. CDR3 size: 16 residues. As DNA, the CDR3 is TGTGCCAGCTCCCCCTTAGGGGGGGGGCCGAAGGAGACCCAGTACTTC. It specifies CASSPLGGGPKETQYF.

This chain connects TRBV14 to TRBJ1-1; TRBD1 is a possible D gene (5 bases). The CDR3 sequence is 14 residues long. Deletions cut 6 bases from V and 4 bases from J, with 15 bases between. Germline V gene data show CDR1 as SGHDN and CDR2 as FVKESK. CDR3 in amino acids: CASRARGGGTEAFF. The CDR3, as DNA: TGTGCCAGCAGAGCGCGGGGTGGGGGCACTGAAGCTTTCTTT.

The chain carries TRBV5-4 and TRBJ2-3; maybe TRBD1 (5 bases). CDR3 length: 12 amino acids. Between the trimmed V and J ends, which lost 4 bases and 6 bases, there was a span of 9 bases. From germline, CDR1 is SGHNT and CDR2 YYREEE (reference sequence). The CDR3 sequence: CASSPKGDTQYF. CDR3 sequence (DNA): TGTGCCAGCAGCCCTAAGGGGGATACGCAGTATTTT.

On this clone: Distinct nucleotide sequences in the sample also encode this CDR3. The rearrangement uses TRBV5-1 and TRBJ2-1; D is ambiguous. V was cut by 0 bases and J by 4 bases, with 5 bases left in between. CDR1 SGHRS and CDR2 YFSETQ come from the germline V gene. There are 13 residues in the CDR3. The CDR3 protein is CASSLGQYNEQFF. Here the CDR3 DNA reads TGCGCCAGCAGCTTGGGCCAGTACAATGAGCAGTTCTTC.

This chain connects TRBV28 to TRBJ2-5; a weak D match, TRBD1 (8 bases). The DNA end favors TRBJ2-7, so the J call may be wrong. CDR1 is MDHEN and CDR2 is SYDVKM in the germline V gene. CDR3 length equals 14 residues. The CDR3 DNA sequence: TGTGCCAGCAGGGGAGGGACAGGACTTTACGAGCAGTACTTC. It yields the protein CASRGGTGLYEQYF.

This chain connects TRBV4-1 to TRBJ1-2; D unresolved. The germline V gene has CDR1 MGHRA and CDR2 YSYEKL. Trimming took 0 bases from V and 5 from J, leaving 7 bases between them. There are 13 residues in the CDR3. This chain's CDR3 is CASSQDMEYGYTF. Written as DNA, the CDR3 is TGCGCCAGCAGCCAAGATATGGAGTATGGCTACACCTTC.

The chain combines TRBV5-4 with TRBJ2-5; 8 bases fit TRBD1. J lost 2 bases, V lost 4 bases, and 4 bases had no gene match. There are 14 residues in the CDR3. Germline CDR1 reads SGHNT; CDR2 reads YYREEE (reference sequence). In DNA, the CDR3 is TGTGCCAGCAGCCTACGACAGGGGCAAGAGACCCAGTACTTC. This encodes CASSLRQGQETQYF.

CDR3 region: CASRTGGLYEQYF. The CDR3 DNA follows: TGTGCCAGTCGGACAGGGGGCCTCTACGAGCAGTACTTC. The rearrangement uses TRBV28 and TRBJ2-7, with 11 bases matching TRBD1. This CDR3 contains 13 residues. In germline, CDR1 is MDHEN, CDR2 SYDVKM. V was clipped by 9 bases and J by 3 bases; unmatched bases: 4.

The V and J genes are TRBV30 and TRBJ2-1; maybe TRBD2 (6 bases). The length of the CDR3 is 19 residues. V lost 3 bases and J 6 bases, leaving 30 bases between the germline ends. From germline, CDR1 is GTSNPN and CDR2 SVGIG (reference sequence). In DNA, the CDR3 is TGTGCCTGGAGCGCCGTCAGCCCGGGAGAGTTTACCTTCAGCAATGAGCAGTTCTTC. This sequence encodes CAWSAVSPGEFTFSNEQFF.

The J gene is TRBJ2-1, the V gene TRBV27; TRBD2 aligns across 8 bases. Trimming took 5 bases from V and 5 from J; bases not matched to a gene: 11. The CDR3 is 16 residues long. Germline V gene data show CDR1 as MNHEY and CDR2 as SMNVEV (reference sequence). The CDR3 DNA is TGTGCCAGCAGTCCCCGCGGGGTAGCGGGGCACAATGAGCAGTTCTTC. Encoded protein: CASSPRGVAGHNEQFF.

The chain employs TRBV6-1 and TRBJ2-5, with D maybe TRBD2 (5 bases). The J call is uncertain, as TRBJ2-7 better fits the DNA end. CDR1 is MNHNS and CDR2 is SASEGT in the germline V gene. The CDR3 has 15 residues. The CDR3: CASSARLKRTFEQYF. The DNA for the CDR3 is TGTGCCAGCAGTGCCCGTCTGAAGCGGACCTTCGAGCAGTACTTC.

J is TRBJ2-1 and V is TRBV6-5, with no clear D. V lost 5 bases and J 12 bases, leaving 17 bases between the germline ends. The germline V gene has CDR1 MNHEY and CDR2 SVGAGI. This CDR3 has 13 residues. The CDR3, as DNA: TGTGCCAGCAGTCCCTCCGCGATAGCAGCGCAGTTCTTC. Translation: CASSPSAIAAQFF.

The chain carries TRBV5-1 and TRBJ2-1, with 9 bases fitting TRBD1. Germline V gives CDR1 SGHRS, CDR2 YFSETQ. This CDR3 is built from 15 residues. V was pared by 1 base and J by 5 bases, with 4 bases of the junction left unmatched. As DNA, the CDR3 is TGCGCCAGCAGCTTGCGACGGGACAGGGACAATGAGCAGTTCTTC. Amino acids: CASSLRRDRDNEQFF.

The chain links TRBV19 to TRBJ2-7; TRBD1 might be the D (5 bases). Trimming left V 3 bases short and J 0 bases short, with 18 bases between. The germline V gene has CDR1 LNHDA and CDR2 SQIVND (reference sequence). The CDR3 is made up of 17 amino acids. The CDR3 loop reads CASSMWVRGSTSYEQYF. The CDR3 bases are TGTGCCAGTAGTATGTGGGTTAGGGGATCGACCTCCTACGAGCAGTACTTC.

The chain recombines TRBV12-5 with TRBJ2-1, with 9 bases fitting TRBD1. The CDR3 has 18 residues. Germline V gene lookup returns CDR1 LGHNT and CDR2 FRNRAP. V was clipped by 4 bases and J by 7 bases; unmatched bases: 17. CDR3 nucleotides: TGTGCTAGTGGTTCCCTCCTACTACCGGGGACAGGGATAAATGAGCAGTTCTTC. Translated: CASGSLLLPGTGINEQFF. The full variable domain, rest sourced from reference TRBV12-5 and TRBJ2-1, is DARVTQTPRHKVTEMGQEVTMRCQPILGHNTVFWYRQTMMQGLELLAYFRNRAPLDDSGMPKDRFSAEMPDATLATLKIQPSEPRDSAVYFCASGSLLLPGTGINEQFFGPGTRLTVL.

The rearrangement links TRBV28 to TRBJ1-5; no definite D call. The V gene's germline CDR1 is MDHEN and CDR2 SYDVKM. The CDR3 runs to 14 residues. V lost 3 bases and J lost 6, with 12 bases in between. CDR3 in amino acids: CASSFLQYSQPQHF. CDR3 DNA sequence: TGTGCCAGCAGTTTCCTCCAGTACAGTCAGCCCCAGCATTTT.

The chain is built from TRBV28 and TRBJ2-7, with 7 nucleotides matching TRBD1. Per the germline V gene, CDR1 is MDHEN and CDR2 is SYDVKM. The junction had 7 bases not matched to a gene; V was cut back by 4 bases and J by 1 base. The CDR3 runs to 15 residues. The chain's CDR3 is CASSSGTDGSYEQYF. CDR3 bases: TGTGCCAGCAGTTCCGGGACAGATGGGTCCTACGAGCAGTACTTC.

The genes are TRBV29-1 and TRBJ1-2; 7 bases match TRBD1. This CDR3 comprises 13 residues. Germline-derived CDR1 and CDR2 are SQVTM and ANQGSEA. V shed 6 bases, J shed 2 bases, and the junction held 6 bases outside the gene matches. The CDR3 reads CSVTSGQNYGYTF. CDR3 coding DNA: TGCAGCGTCACATCGGGACAGAACTATGGCTACACCTTC.